The table lists the clone carrying this T cell receptor (beta chain) with a few counts. The data originate from a study of control samples from healthy donors and cancer patients. Generated by immunoSEQ multiplex PCR, the TCRdb table keeps only in-frame clones and is missing some. This table has about 86,000 clones, over 90% appearing once. V dropped 3 bases and J dropped 5; count of bases not matched to a gene: 16. CDR3 length: 18 amino acids. Germline V gene data show CDR1 as SGHTA and CDR2 as FQGNSA. This chain links TRBV7-2 with TRBJ1-3; TRBD1 matches 7 bases. This receptor was obtained from a woman in her thirties in good health. Material: blood. CDR3 nucleotides: TGTGCCAGCAGCTTGGTTCCACTAAACAGGGGATATAGAAACACCATATATTTT. Its translation is CASSLVPLNRGYRNTIYF.